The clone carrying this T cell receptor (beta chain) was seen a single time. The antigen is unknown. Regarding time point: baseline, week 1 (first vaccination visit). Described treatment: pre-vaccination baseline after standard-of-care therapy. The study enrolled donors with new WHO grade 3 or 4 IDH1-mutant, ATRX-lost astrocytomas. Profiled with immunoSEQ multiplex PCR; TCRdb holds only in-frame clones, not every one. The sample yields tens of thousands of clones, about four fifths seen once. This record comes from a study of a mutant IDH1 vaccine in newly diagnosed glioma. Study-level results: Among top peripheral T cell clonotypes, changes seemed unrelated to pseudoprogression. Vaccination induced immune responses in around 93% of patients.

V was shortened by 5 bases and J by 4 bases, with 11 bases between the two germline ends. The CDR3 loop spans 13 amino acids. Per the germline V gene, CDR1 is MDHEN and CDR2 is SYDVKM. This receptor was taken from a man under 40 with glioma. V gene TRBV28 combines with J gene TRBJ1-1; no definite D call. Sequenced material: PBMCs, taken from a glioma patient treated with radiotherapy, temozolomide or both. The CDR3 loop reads CASSLTGSTEAFF. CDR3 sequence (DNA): TGTGCCAGCAGTCTTACCGGTAGCACTGAAGCTTTCTTT.